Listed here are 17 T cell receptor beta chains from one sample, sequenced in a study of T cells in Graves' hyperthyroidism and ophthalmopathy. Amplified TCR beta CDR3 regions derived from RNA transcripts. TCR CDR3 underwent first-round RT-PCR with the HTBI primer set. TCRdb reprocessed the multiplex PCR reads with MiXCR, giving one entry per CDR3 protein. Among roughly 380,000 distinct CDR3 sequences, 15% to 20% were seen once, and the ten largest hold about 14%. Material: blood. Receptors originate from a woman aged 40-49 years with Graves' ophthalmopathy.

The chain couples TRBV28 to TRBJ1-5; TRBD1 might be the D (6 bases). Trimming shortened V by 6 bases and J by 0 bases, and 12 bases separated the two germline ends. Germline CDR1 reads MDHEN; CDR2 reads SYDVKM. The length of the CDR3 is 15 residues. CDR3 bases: TGTGCCAGCAGGTCAGGGGTCAATAGCAATCAGCCCCAGCATTTT. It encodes CASRSGVNSNQPQHF.

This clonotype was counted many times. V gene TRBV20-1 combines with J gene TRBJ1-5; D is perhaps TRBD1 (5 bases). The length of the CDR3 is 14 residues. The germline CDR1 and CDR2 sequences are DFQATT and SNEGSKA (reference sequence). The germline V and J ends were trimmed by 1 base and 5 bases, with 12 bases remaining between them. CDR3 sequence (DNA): TGCAGTGCTAGAGTACAGGAATCAGATCAGCCCCAGCATTTT. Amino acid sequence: CSARVQESDQPQHF.

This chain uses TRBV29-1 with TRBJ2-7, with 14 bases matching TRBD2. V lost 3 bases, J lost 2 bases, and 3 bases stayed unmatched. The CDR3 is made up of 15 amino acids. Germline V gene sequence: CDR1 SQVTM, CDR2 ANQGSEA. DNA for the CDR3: TGCAGCGTTGAGACTAGCGGGAGGGCAACCTACGAGCAGTACTTC. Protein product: CSVETSGRATYEQYF.

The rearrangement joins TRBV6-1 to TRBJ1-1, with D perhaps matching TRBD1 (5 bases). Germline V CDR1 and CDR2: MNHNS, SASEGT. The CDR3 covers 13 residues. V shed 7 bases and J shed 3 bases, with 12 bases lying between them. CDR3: CASILGRDTEAFF. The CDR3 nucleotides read TGTGCCAGCATATTGGGCAGGGACACTGAAGCTTTCTTT.

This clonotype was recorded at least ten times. The CDR3 loop is CASSYGVAYSNQPQHF. CDR3 in DNA: TGTGCCAGCAGTTACGGGGTAGCTTATAGCAATCAGCCCCAGCATTTT. V usage is TRBV6-2 or TRBV6-3 and J usage is TRBJ1-5; D gene unclear. The germline V gene has CDR1 MNHEY and CDR2 SVGEGT. The CDR3 has 16 residues. V lost 2 bases and J lost 0, with 11 bases in between.

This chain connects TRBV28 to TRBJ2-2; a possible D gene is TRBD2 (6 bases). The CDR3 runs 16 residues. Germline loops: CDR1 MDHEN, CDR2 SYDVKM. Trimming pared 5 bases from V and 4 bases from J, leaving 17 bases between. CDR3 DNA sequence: TGTGCCAGCAGTCCGGACTGGACCGGGGGCACCGGGGAGCTGTTTTTT. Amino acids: CASSPDWTGGTGELFF. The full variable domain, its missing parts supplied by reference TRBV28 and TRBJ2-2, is DVKVTQSSRYLVKRTGEKVFLECVQDMDHENMFWYRQDPGLGLRLIYFSYDVKMKEKGDIPEGYSVSREKKERFSLILESASTNQTSMYLCASSPDWTGGTGELFFGEGSRLTVL.

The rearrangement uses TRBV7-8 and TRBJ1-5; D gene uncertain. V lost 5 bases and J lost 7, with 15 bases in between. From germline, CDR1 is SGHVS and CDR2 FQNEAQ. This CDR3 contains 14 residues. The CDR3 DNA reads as TGTGCCAGCAGCCCTGGGTCCTCTGGGCAGCCCCAGCATTTT. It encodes CASSPGSSGQPQHF.

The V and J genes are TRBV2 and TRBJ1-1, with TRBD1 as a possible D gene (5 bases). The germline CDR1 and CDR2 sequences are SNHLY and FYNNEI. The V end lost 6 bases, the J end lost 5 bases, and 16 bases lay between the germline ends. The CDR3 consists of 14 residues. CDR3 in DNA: TGTGCCAGCAGCCCCACTCTGGGGGGGACTGAAGCTTTCTTT. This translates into CASSPTLGGTEAFF. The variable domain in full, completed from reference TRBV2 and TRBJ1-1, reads EPEVTQTPSHQVTQMGQEVILRCVPISNHLYFYWYRQILGQKVEFLVSFYNNEISEKSEIFDDQFSVERPDGSNFTLKIRSTKLEDSAMYFCASSPTLGGTEAFFGQGTRLTVV.

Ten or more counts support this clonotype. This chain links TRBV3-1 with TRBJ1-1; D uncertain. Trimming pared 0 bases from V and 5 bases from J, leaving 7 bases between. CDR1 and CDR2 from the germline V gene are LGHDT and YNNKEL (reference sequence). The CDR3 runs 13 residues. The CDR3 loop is CASSQDPQTEAFF. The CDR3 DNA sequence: TGTGCCAGCAGCCAAGACCCCCAAACTGAAGCTTTCTTT.

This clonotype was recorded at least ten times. The CDR3 nucleotides read TGTGCCAGCAGCTTTTACCACTCTGGGGCCAACGTCCTGACTTTC. Translation gives CASSFYHSGANVLTF. This chain links TRBV5-4 with TRBJ2-6; no definite D call. V was clipped by 2 bases and J by 0 bases, with 6 bases between them. Germline V gene lookup returns CDR1 SGHNT and CDR2 YYREEE (reference sequence). This CDR3 contains 15 residues.

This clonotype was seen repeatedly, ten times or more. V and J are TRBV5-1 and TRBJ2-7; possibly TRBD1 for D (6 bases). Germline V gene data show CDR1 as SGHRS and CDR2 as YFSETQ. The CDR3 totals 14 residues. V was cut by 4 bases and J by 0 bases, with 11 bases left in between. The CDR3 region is CASSATGYSYEQYF. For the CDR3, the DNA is TGCGCCAGCAGCGCGACAGGATACTCCTACGAGCAGTACTTC.

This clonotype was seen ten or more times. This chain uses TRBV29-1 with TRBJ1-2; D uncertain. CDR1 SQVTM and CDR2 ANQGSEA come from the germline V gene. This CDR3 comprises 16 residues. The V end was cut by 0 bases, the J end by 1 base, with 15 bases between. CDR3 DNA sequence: TGCAGCGTTGAAGATCTTGGTAATTCGTTTAACTATGGCTACACCTTC. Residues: CSVEDLGNSFNYGYTF. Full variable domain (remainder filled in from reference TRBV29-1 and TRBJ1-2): SAVISQKPSRDICQRGTSLTIQCQVDSQVTMMFWYRQQPGQSLTLIATANQGSEATYESGFVIDKFPISRPNLTFSTLTVSNMSPEDSSIYLCSVEDLGNSFNYGYTFGSGTRLTVV.

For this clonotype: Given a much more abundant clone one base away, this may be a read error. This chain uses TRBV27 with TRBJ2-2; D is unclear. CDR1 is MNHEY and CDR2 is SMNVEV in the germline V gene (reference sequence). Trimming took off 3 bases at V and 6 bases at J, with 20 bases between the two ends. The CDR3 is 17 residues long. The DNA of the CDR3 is TGTGCCAGCAGTTTGTCCCCTAGACCCCTACGACCCGGGGAGCTGTTTTTT. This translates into CASSLSPRPLRPGELFF.

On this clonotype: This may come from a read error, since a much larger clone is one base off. In DNA, the CDR3 is TGTGCCAGCAGTATCCCAGGGACGCCCATAACCTTC. Protein product: CASSIPGTPITF. The chain joins TRBV12-3 or TRBV12-4 to TRBJ1-2; weak D call: TRBD1 (5 bases). This CDR3 region has 12 residues. Trimming cost V 5 bases and J 14 bases, with 18 bases left between them.

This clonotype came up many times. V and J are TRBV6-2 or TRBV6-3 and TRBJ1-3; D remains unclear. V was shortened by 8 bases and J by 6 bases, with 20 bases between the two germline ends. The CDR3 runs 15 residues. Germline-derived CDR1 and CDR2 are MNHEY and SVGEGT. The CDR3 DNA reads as TGTGCCAGCGGACGGGGTCAGCGGATGGAAAACACCATATATTTT. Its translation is CASGRGQRMENTIYF.

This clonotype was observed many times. The CDR3 DNA reads as TGTGCCAGCAGTAGAAAAACAGCCACAGATACGCAGTATTTT. Translated, it gives CASSRKTATDTQYF. J is TRBJ2-3 and V is TRBV28; D not certain. The CDR3 totals 14 residues. V shed 5 bases and J shed 2 bases, with 11 bases lying between them. Germline V gene sequence: CDR1 MDHEN, CDR2 SYDVKM.

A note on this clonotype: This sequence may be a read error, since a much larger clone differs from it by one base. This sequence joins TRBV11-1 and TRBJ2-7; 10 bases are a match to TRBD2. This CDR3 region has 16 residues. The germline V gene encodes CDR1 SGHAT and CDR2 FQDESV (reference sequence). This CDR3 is CASGLSGSGRSHEQYF. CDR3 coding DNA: TGTGCCAGCGGCTTATCTGGTAGCGGGAGGTCCCACGAGCAGTACTTC.